Following are 28 T cell receptor beta chains from one sample sequenced in a study of vaccination and CD4 T cells after COVID-19. Sequenced with the Oncomine TCR Beta short-read assay was DNA taken from cultured CD4+ T cells. A single record per CDR3 protein comes from TCRdb applying MiXCR to the PCR reads. Among 15,000 or so distinct CDR3 sequences listed, roughly 43% were seen once. Antigens for these TCRs are unknown. Treatment: 10-day PBMC culture with coronavirus spike peptide pools or control peptides (ViraFEST assay). Here the sequenced sample was CD4+ T cells from blood, cultured in vitro, taken before SARS-CoV-2 vaccination. Receptors originate from a human donor who had recovered from COVID-19.

This clonotype was counted only a few times. The chain combines TRBV7-3 with TRBJ2-2; D is unresolved. The CDR3 is 12 amino acids. The V end lost 8 bases, the J end lost 4 bases, and 8 bases lay between the germline ends. Germline lookup yields CDR1 SGHTA and CDR2 FQGTGA. The CDR3 nucleotides read TGTGCCAGCGGTGGCGGCACCGGGGAGCTGTTTTTT. Protein product: CASGGGTGELFF.

A few counts support this clonotype. The V gene is TRBV7-2, the J gene TRBJ2-3, with D possibly being TRBD1 or TRBD2 (5 bases each). The CDR3 spans 15 residues. Germline V lookup: CDR1 SGHTA, CDR2 FQGNSA. The V and J ends lost 2 bases and 3 bases respectively, with 12 bases between them. CDR3 sequence reads: CASSLRGDGTDTQYF. CDR3 DNA sequence: TGTGCCAGCAGCTTACGTGGGGACGGAACAGATACGCAGTATTTT.

The rearrangement uses TRBV6-4 and TRBJ1-2; D remains unclear. The CDR3 loop spans 12 amino acids. The V end was cut by 0 bases, the J end by 5 bases, with 4 bases between. Germline CDR1 MRHNA, CDR2 SNTAGT. The CDR3 nucleotides read TGTGCCAGCAGTGACTCGATATATGGCTACACCTTC. As protein: CASSDSIYGYTF.

CDR3 sequence reads: CASSYSRGYEQYF. CDR3 in DNA: TGTGCCAGCAGTTACTCGCGCGGCTACGAGCAGTACTTC. This chain links TRBV6-2 or TRBV6-3 with TRBJ2-7; D uncertain. The CDR3 is 13 amino acids. Germline V CDR1 and CDR2: MNHEY, SVGEGT. V lost 0 bases and J lost 3, with 6 bases in between.

In this sample, this clonotype turned up a few times. V usage is TRBV7-9 and J usage is TRBJ2-5, with 10 bases matching TRBD2. This CDR3 has 13 residues. Germline CDR1 reads SEHNR; CDR2 reads FQNEAQ (reference sequence). With V trimmed by 7 bases and J by 5 bases, 4 bases remained unmatched. For the CDR3, the DNA is TGTGCCAGCAAGAGCGGGAGGGCGGAGACCCAGTACTTC. Amino acids: CASKSGRAETQYF.

This chain joins TRBV28 and TRBJ1-5, with D perhaps matching TRBD1 (6 bases). The CDR3 is made up of 17 amino acids. V was shortened by 6 bases and J by 12 bases, with 30 bases between the two germline ends. Germline V CDR1 and CDR2: MDHEN, SYDVKM. CDR3 sequence: CASSQHKSGQHDLIQHF. The CDR3 coding sequence is TGTGCCAGCAGCCAACACAAATCCGGACAGCATGATCTAATCCAGCATTTT.

This chain connects TRBV5-1 to TRBJ1-6; TRBD1 aligns across 8 bases. V shed 4 bases and J 6 bases; nucleotides not matched to a gene: 9. The CDR3 runs 16 residues. The germline CDR1 and CDR2 sequences are SGHRS and YFSETQ. CDR3 nucleotides: TGCGCCAGCAGCAACACCGGACAGGGTAGTAATTCACCCCTCCACTTT. This sequence encodes CASSNTGQGSNSPLHF.

This clonotype showed up just a few times. The V call is TRBV24-1, the J call TRBJ2-2; no firm D call. This CDR3 has 13 residues. Per the germline V gene, CDR1 is KGHDR and CDR2 is SFDVKD. Trimming left V 4 bases short and J 6 bases short, with 8 bases between. The CDR3 DNA follows: TGTGCCACCAGTGAGTCAGTGTCCGGGGAGCTGTTTTTT. Translated, it gives CATSESVSGELFF.

J is TRBJ1-4 and V is TRBV28; 10 nucleotides line up with TRBD1. The V gene's germline CDR1 is MDHEN and CDR2 SYDVKM. Germline trimming cut 4 bases from V and 7 bases from J; bases unmatched to any gene: 3. The CDR3 is 14 amino acids. The DNA of the CDR3 is TGTGCCAGCAGTTGGGACAGGGGCAGTGAAAAACTGTTTTTT. Protein sequence: CASSWDRGSEKLFF.

The table lists this clonotype with a count of one. This chain uses TRBV18 with TRBJ2-3; 8 nucleotides line up with TRBD2. The CDR3 covers 15 residues. Germline V gives CDR1 KGHSH, CDR2 LQKENI. The V and J ends lost 4 bases and 2 bases, in that order; junction bases with no gene match: 5. CDR3 DNA sequence: TGTGCCAGCTCACGGCGCGGGGGGATCACAGATACGCAGTATTTT. Amino acids: CASSRRGGITDTQYF.

This clonotype was observed a few times. This chain uses TRBV11-2 with TRBJ1-1, with D unresolved. The CDR3 consists of 13 residues. CDR1 SGHAT and CDR2 FQNNGV come from the germline V gene. Trimming took 1 base from V and 5 from J, leaving 8 bases between them. The CDR3 reads CASSLARETEAFF. The CDR3 DNA reads TGTGCCAGCAGCTTAGCAAGGGAAACTGAAGCTTTCTTT.

This clonotype was seen a few times. This chain connects TRBV10-3 to TRBJ1-5, with D possibly TRBD1 on 6 matching bases. Germline assignment: CDR1 ENHRY and CDR2 SYGVKD. Deletions cut 0 bases from V and 6 bases from J, with 18 bases between. This CDR3 region has 17 residues. This chain's CDR3 is CAISESIGGGFGQPQHF. The CDR3 coding sequence is TGTGCCATCAGTGAGTCAATAGGAGGGGGTTTTGGTCAGCCCCAGCATTTT.

V gene TRBV7-2 combines with J gene TRBJ2-6, with TRBD2 as a possible D gene (5 bases). This CDR3 has 18 residues. The V end was cut by 2 bases, the J end by 6 bases, with 20 bases between. CDR1 SGHTA and CDR2 FQGNSA come from the germline V gene. The CDR3, as DNA: TGTGCCAGCAGCTTAAGCGCGGGCGAGATGAATGAGGCCAACGTCCTGACTTTC. This codes for CASSLSAGEMNEANVLTF.

The J gene is TRBJ2-1, the V gene TRBV7-9; D might be TRBD2 (5 bases). Looked up from germline, CDR1 is SEHNR and CDR2 is FQNEAQ (reference sequence). The V gene lost 3 bases and the J gene lost 15 bases, with 15 bases spanning the gap. The CDR3 length is 12 residues. CDR3 nucleotides: TGTGCCAGCAGCTTGCCGCCTAGCATCCCGTTCTTC. Translated: CASSLPPSIPFF.

In its sample, this clonotype is medium-sized. This sequence joins TRBV20-1 and TRBJ1-2; maybe TRBD1 (6 bases). CDR1 and CDR2 from the germline V gene are DFQATT and SNEGSKA (reference sequence). The CDR3 consists of 18 residues. V lost 0 bases and J lost 8, with 28 bases in between. CDR3 region: CSARDLPGGGRKVGGYTF. CDR3 coding DNA: TGCAGTGCTAGAGATCTCCCAGGTGGGGGGCGCAAAGTAGGAGGCTACACCTTC.

The sample holds a few counts of this clonotype. This rearrangement joins TRBV6-5 to TRBJ2-7; D call uncertain. V lost 4 bases and J 8 bases, leaving 9 bases between the germline ends. The CDR3 loop spans 11 amino acids. Germline CDR1 reads MNHEY; CDR2 reads SVGAGI. The CDR3 region has the DNA TGTGCCAGCAGTTCATCCAGGAAGCAGTACTTC. It encodes CASSSSRKQYF.

The sample holds a few counts of this clonotype. The J gene is TRBJ1-2, the V gene TRBV7-3; D perhaps matches TRBD1 (6 bases). Germline CDR1 reads SGHTA; CDR2 reads FQGTGA. CDR3 length equals 13 residues. V gave up 5 bases and J gave up 4 bases, with 11 bases separating them. The CDR3 DNA follows: TGTGCCAGCAGCCTCAGGACAGTCTATGGCTACACCTTC. Translating gives CASSLRTVYGYTF. Complete variable domain (other parts from reference TRBV7-3 and TRBJ1-2): GAGVSQTPSNKVTEKGKYVELRCDPISGHTALYWYRQSLGQGPEFLIYFQGTGAADDSGLPNDRFFAVRPEGSVSTLKIQRTERGDSAVYLCASSLRTVYGYTFGSGTRLTVV.

CDR3 sequence (DNA): TGTGCCAGCAGCACCCGGGACAGGAGCATGGATACGCAGTATTTT. Residues: CASSTRDRSMDTQYF. This chain uses TRBV7-2 with TRBJ2-3; 8 positions match TRBD1. CDR3 length: 15 amino acids. Germline values: CDR1 SGHTA, CDR2 FQGNSA. V lost 5 bases and J lost 6; bases outside the gene matches: 10.

This clonotype showed up just a few times. This chain uses TRBV7-9 with TRBJ1-5; no clear D gene. CDR1 is SEHNR and CDR2 is FQNEAQ in the germline V gene (reference sequence). The CDR3 is made up of 12 amino acids. Trimming left V 5 bases short and J 4 bases short, with 6 bases between. The CDR3 sequence is CASSRDNQPQHF. The CDR3 DNA reads as TGTGCCAGCAGCCGAGATAATCAGCCCCAGCATTTT.

This sequence joins TRBV6-1 and TRBJ1-2; a possible D gene is TRBD1 (5 bases). The CDR3 runs to 14 residues. Germline V gives CDR1 MNHNS, CDR2 SASEGT. Trimming removed 0 bases at V and 5 bases at J, with 10 bases between. The CDR3 loop reads CASSEAGDPYGYTF. The DNA of the CDR3 is TGTGCCAGCAGTGAAGCCGGGGACCCATATGGCTACACCTTC.

This sequence joins TRBV30 and TRBJ1-6; D is perhaps TRBD1 (5 bases). Germline V gene data show CDR1 as GTSNPN and CDR2 as SVGIG (reference sequence). V lost 5 bases and J 7 bases, leaving 9 bases between the germline ends. The length of the CDR3 is 12 residues. The CDR3 DNA sequence: TGTGCCTGGGACAGAACAAATTCACCCCTCCACTTT. Its protein is CAWDRTNSPLHF.

On this clonotype itself: Its ends do not fully match the called genes, so a read error is possible. V is TRBV28 and J is TRBJ1-2, with D perhaps matching TRBD1 (6 bases). In germline, CDR1 is MDHEN, CDR2 SYDVKM. The CDR3 totals 13 residues. The CDR3 DNA sequence: TGTGCCAGCGAGCGACAGGCCCGCGGAGGCTGCACCTTC. Translation: CASERQARGGCTF.

The V and J genes are TRBV12-3 or TRBV12-4 and TRBJ1-2; 7 bases are a match to TRBD1. The V segment lost 7 bases and the J segment 3 bases; nucleotides outside the gene matches: 11. There are 15 residues in the CDR3. CDR3 loop: CASIRQGGEDYGYTF. The DNA of the CDR3 is TGTGCCAGCATCAGACAGGGAGGTGAGGACTATGGCTACACCTTC.

CDR3 loop: CASSRQGGEIDEQFF. CDR3 coding DNA: TGTGCCAGCAGCCGACAGGGAGGGGAAATTGATGAGCAGTTCTTC. The chain employs TRBV7-2 and TRBJ2-1; D tentatively reads TRBD1 or TRBD2 (7 bases each). Germline loops: CDR1 SGHTA, CDR2 FQGNSA. V dropped 5 bases and J dropped 8 bases, with 19 bases sitting between them. This CDR3 comprises 15 residues. Supplemented by reference TRBV7-2 and TRBJ2-1, the full variable domain reads GAGVSQSPSNKVTEKGKDVELRCDPISGHTALYWYRQSLGQGLEFLIYFQGNSAPDKSGLPSDRFSAERTGGSVSTLTIQRTQQEDSAVYLCASSRQGGEIDEQFFGPGTRLTVL.

This clonotype appeared a few times. The chain employs TRBV28 and TRBJ1-1, with D hard to call. CDR1 and CDR2 from the germline V gene are MDHEN and SYDVKM. The CDR3 has 11 amino acids. V lost 6 bases, J lost 0 bases, and 2 bases lay in between. CDR3 amino acids: CASRLNTEAFF. The CDR3 bases are TGTGCCAGCAGGTTGAACACTGAAGCTTTCTTT.

The chain couples TRBV6-2 or TRBV6-3 to TRBJ1-1; D is perhaps TRBD1 (5 bases). CDR1 is MNHEY and CDR2 is SVGEGT in the germline V gene. Trimming took off 7 bases at V and 7 bases at J, with 13 bases between the two ends. There are 12 residues in the CDR3. CDR3 sequence: CASIRETGEAFF. The CDR3 nucleotides read TGTGCCAGCATCAGAGAAACAGGTGAAGCTTTCTTT.

The chain joins TRBV6-1 to TRBJ1-2, with a weak D call TRBD1 (6 bases). V was shortened by 6 bases and J by 4 bases, with 15 bases between the two germline ends. Germline-derived CDR1 and CDR2 are MNHNS and SASEGT. This CDR3 has 14 amino acids. The CDR3 loop is CASSPGEASYGYTF. The DNA for the CDR3 is TGTGCCAGCAGCCCAGGGGAGGCTAGCTATGGCTACACCTTC.

A few counts support this clonotype. The chain employs TRBV7-8 and TRBJ2-5; D tentatively fits TRBD1 or TRBD2 (5 bases each). Trimming removed 5 bases from V and 2 bases from J, with 18 bases in between. The CDR3 spans 16 residues. Germline CDR1 and CDR2: SGHVS and FQNEAQ. CDR3 DNA sequence: TGTGCCAGCAGCCTAACCGGGACGGTGAGGCAAGAGACCCAGTACTTC. It encodes CASSLTGTVRQETQYF.